The clone carrying this TCR beta chain shows up as medium-sized (0.01 to 0.1%) by frequency. Antigen unknown. Each sample's input was around 250 ng genomic DNA, some 38,000 genome equivalents. From germline, CDR1 is DFQATT and CDR2 SNEGSKA (reference sequence). This CDR3 is built from 14 residues. The data were taken from a study of T cell clusters in autoimmune cytopenias. TRB rearrangements were amplified by touch-down multiplex PCR with mixed TRB-A/B primers. TCRdb reprocessed the multiplex PCR reads, keeping one entry per CDR3 protein, no DNA. Recorded for this sample: 1,500 to 2,000 distinct CDR3 sequences. Study findings and constraints: Compared with active autoimmune hepatitis patients, healthy donors showed around 3-fold more exclusive TRB clusters. Comparing secondary cytopenia with chronic lymphocytic leukemia showed no cluster-lack signature, apparently masked by lymphoma repertoire. TRB repertoire shifts in secondary cytopenia and chronic lymphocytic leukemia mostly reflected lymphoma, not autoimmunity.

V gene TRBV20-1 combines with J gene TRBJ1-6; the D call of TRBD1 rests on TCRdb alone, since no DNA is present to check it. The sequencing input was peripheral blood. The clonotype originates from a human donor with an autoimmune cytopenia or autoimmune hepatitis (not recorded which). CDR3 loop: CSAPDPRADSPLHF.